A single sample gave rise to the 8 T cell receptor beta chains below, sequenced in a study of T cell repertoires in cytomegalovirus infection. A single record per CDR3 protein comes from TCRdb applying MiXCR to the reads. The sample lists around 630,000 distinct CDR3 sequences, approximately 24% occurring once. The sequencing input was CD8+ T cells from PBMCs. These receptors all come from a human donor in good health (CMV status not recorded). Some clones in this sample may be carry-over from other donors' samples.

V is TRBV20-1 and J is TRBJ2-3; D ambiguous. Germline assignment: CDR1 DFQATT and CDR2 SNEGSKA (reference sequence). The ends were cut back, 4 bases at V and 0 bases at J, with 17 bases in the middle. This CDR3 has 16 amino acids. CDR3 bases: TGCAGTGCTACCTCTTACGACTCTTCTAGCACAGATACGCAGTATTTT. As protein: CSATSYDSSSTDTQYF.

There are many counts of this clonotype. This chain joins TRBV7-9 and TRBJ2-5, with no clear D. The V end lost 0 bases, the J end lost 0 bases, and 8 bases lay between the germline ends. This CDR3 region has 15 residues. Germline-derived CDR1 and CDR2 are SEHNR and FQNEAQ (reference sequence). The DNA of the CDR3 is TGTGCCAGCAGCTTAGCGAACTCGTACCAAGAGACCCAGTACTTC. Protein sequence: CASSLANSYQETQYF.

There are a few counts of this clonotype. The chain carries TRBV4-2 and TRBJ2-2; D call uncertain. V was shortened by 0 bases and J by 10 bases, with 6 bases between the two germline ends. This CDR3 spans 12 amino acids. Germline CDR1 LGHNA, CDR2 YNFKEQ. Written as DNA, the CDR3 is TGTGCCAGCAGCCAAGATACGGTGGAGCTGTTTTTT. Translated, it gives CASSQDTVELFF.

This clonotype was seen a few times. The chain uses TRBV18 and TRBJ2-6, with a weak D call TRBD2 (5 bases). Between the trimmed V and J ends, which lost 2 bases and 4 bases, there was a span of 21 bases. CDR1 and CDR2 from the germline V gene are KGHSH and LQKENI. The CDR3 has 19 amino acids. Written as DNA, the CDR3 is TGTGCCAGCTCACCAACCGAGGGCGGACTGTTCTCCGGGGCCAACGTCCTGACTTTC. Translating gives CASSPTEGGLFSGANVLTF.

The chain combines TRBV28 with TRBJ1-1; no clear D. There are 14 residues in the CDR3. The V end lost 3 bases, the J end lost 4 bases, and 12 bases lay between the germline ends. CDR1 and CDR2 from the germline V gene are MDHEN and SYDVKM. CDR3 sequence (DNA): TGTGCCAGCAGTTTCGGCAGAGTGGGCACTGAAGCTTTCTTT. Translating it yields CASSFGRVGTEAFF.

In this sample, this clonotype turned up a few times. V is TRBV3-1 and J is TRBJ2-1, with 8 bases that match TRBD2. The V and J ends lost 1 base and 4 bases, in that order; junction bases with no gene match: 0. The germline CDR1 and CDR2 sequences are LGHDT and YNNKEL (reference sequence). The CDR3 consists of 14 residues. CDR3 region: CASSQASGYNEQFF. CDR3 in DNA: TGTGCCAGCAGCCAAGCTAGCGGGTACAATGAGCAGTTCTTC.

The chain's CDR3 is CASRGPATYNEQFF. Here the CDR3 DNA reads TGTGCCAGCAGGGGGCCCGCTACTTACAATGAGCAGTTCTTC. The gene calls are TRBV28 and TRBJ2-1; D possibly corresponds to TRBD1 (5 bases). The germline V and J ends were trimmed by 6 bases and 4 bases, with 13 bases remaining between them. Germline V gene sequence: CDR1 MDHEN, CDR2 SYDVKM. The CDR3 has 14 residues.

V is TRBV2 and J is TRBJ2-3; no firm D call. Germline CDR1 reads SNHLY; CDR2 reads FYNNEI. V dropped 7 bases and J dropped 4 bases, with 9 bases sitting between them. This CDR3 has 12 residues. CDR3 protein: CASTPPSDTQYF. The CDR3 DNA follows: TGTGCCAGCACGCCCCCCTCAGATACGCAGTATTTT. The full variable domain, in which reference TRBV2 and TRBJ2-3 provide the parts outside the CDR3, is EPEVTQTPSHQVTQMGQEVILRCVPISNHLYFYWYRQILGQKVEFLVSFYNNEISEKSEIFDDQFSVERPDGSNFTLKIRSTKLEDSAMYFCASTPPSDTQYFGPGTRLTVL.